This passage covers 28 T cell receptor beta chains from one sample sequenced in a study of Ad26.COV2.S vaccination and SARS-CoV-2 variants. Assay used: immunoSEQ multiplex PCR; TCRdb lists only in-frame clones, some missing. The sample has 350,000 to 500,000 clones, around 89% seen once. The treatment was: about 20 received Ad26.COV2.S at low or high dose, single or two shots; a few received placebo; per-sample allocation not given. Vaccine and placebo recipients were sampled on day 63 after the first injection. The sequencing used peripheral blood, collected in a trial of Ad26.COV2.S vaccine versus placebo. These receptors originate from a person aged 18-65 years who received the Ad26.COV2.S COVID-19 vaccine or a placebo.

This clone has more than one count but fewer than ten. The identical CDR3 is also encoded by other nucleotide sequences in the sample. J is TRBJ2-2 and V is TRBV6-2 or TRBV6-3, with D maybe TRBD2 (7 bases). The germline gives CDR1 MNHEY, CDR2 SVGEGT. The ends were cut back, 2 bases at V and 5 bases at J, with 9 bases in the middle. The CDR3 spans 14 residues. The CDR3 reads CASSYGGATGELFF. The CDR3, as DNA: TGTGCCAGCAGTTACGGGGGGGCTACCGGGGAGCTGTTTTTT.

The chain combines TRBV2 with TRBJ1-6, with D uncertain. CDR3 size: 15 residues. V was shortened by 2 bases and J by 15 bases, with 20 bases between the two germline ends. Germline V CDR1 and CDR2: SNHLY, FYNNEI. The DNA of the CDR3 is TGTGCCAGCAGTGAACCTTTTGAGGGCCCCGGACTCCTCCACTTT. Translated: CASSEPFEGPGLLHF.

This clone was observed a single time. The gene calls are TRBV19 and TRBJ2-2; TRBD2 agrees at 7 bases. CDR3 length: 14 residues. Germline V gives CDR1 LNHDA, CDR2 SQIVND (reference sequence). Trimming at V came to 7 bases and at J to 6 bases, leaving 8 bases not matched to a gene. The CDR3 loop is CASTGGARAGELFF. DNA for the CDR3: TGTGCCAGTACGGGGGGTGCAAGAGCCGGGGAGCTGTTTTTT.

The CDR3 bases are TGTGCCAGCAGTTCTCCCCCTTTAACCGGGACACCGAAAAACATTCAGTACTTC. It yields the protein CASSSPPLTGTPKNIQYF. The rearrangement joins TRBV28 to TRBJ2-4, with a tentative D call TRBD1 (6 bases). CDR1 MDHEN and CDR2 SYDVKM come from the germline V gene. This CDR3 spans 18 amino acids. The V end lost 4 bases, the J end lost 4 bases, and 23 bases lay between the germline ends.

In its sample, this clone was seen a few times. The chain recombines TRBV7-2 with TRBJ2-5, with D possibly matching TRBD2 (5 bases). This CDR3 is built from 16 residues. The V end was cut by 4 bases, the J end by 4 bases, with 19 bases between. Per the germline V gene, CDR1 is SGHTA and CDR2 is FQGNSA. The CDR3 nucleotides are TGTGCCAGCAGCTCATTCCCCCGCGGGCCTCGAGAGACCCAGTACTTC. Encoded protein: CASSSFPRGPRETQYF.

The genes are TRBV7-7 and TRBJ2-2; 9 bases are shared with TRBD1. The CDR3 extends over 16 amino acids. V trimming: 4 bases; J trimming: 3 bases; junction bases outside the gene matches: 6. CDR1 SSHAT and CDR2 FNYEAQ come from the germline V gene (reference sequence). The CDR3 here is CASSSRTGEDTGELFF. Here the CDR3 DNA reads TGTGCCAGCAGCTCCCGGACAGGGGAAGACACCGGGGAGCTGTTTTTT. The full variable domain, its missing parts supplied by reference TRBV7-7 and TRBJ2-2, is GAGVSQSPRYKVTKRGQDVTLRCDPISSHATLYWYQQALGQGPEFLTYFNYEAQPDKSGLPSDRFSAERPEGSISTLTIQRTEQRDSAMYRCASSSRTGEDTGELFFGEGSRLTVL.

This clone was observed a handful of times. J is TRBJ2-2 and V is TRBV10-1; the match to TRBD2 covers 12 bases. Trimming at V came to 8 bases and at J to 1 base, leaving 8 bases not matched to a gene. This CDR3 has 17 residues. Germline V gene data show CDR1 as WNHNN and CDR2 as SYGVQD (reference sequence). CDR3 sequence (DNA): TGCGCCAGCTTCCGACTAGCGGGGGCCCTGAACACCGGGGAGCTGTTTTTT. The encoded protein is CASFRLAGALNTGELFF.

The rearrangement uses TRBV7-3 and TRBJ1-1; 9 bases are a match to TRBD1. Losses at the gene ends were 3 bases for V and 4 bases for J; bases not matched to a gene: 0. The CDR3 has 13 residues. In germline, CDR1 is SGHTA, CDR2 FQGTGA. CDR3 sequence reads: CASSLGQGTEAFF. CDR3 coding DNA: TGTGCCAGCAGCTTGGGACAGGGCACTGAAGCTTTCTTT.

This rearrangement joins TRBV24-1 to TRBJ2-1; 11 bases fit TRBD2. Germline CDR1 KGHDR, CDR2 SFDVKD. CDR3 size: 16 residues. The J segment lost 4 bases and the V segment lost 5 bases, leaving 6 bases of the junction unmatched. The CDR3 nucleotides are TGTGCCACCAGTGGCTCGACTAGCGGGGTTTACAATGAGCAGTTCTTC. Residues: CATSGSTSGVYNEQFF.

The chain links TRBV27 to TRBJ2-1; a possible D gene is TRBD1 (6 bases). V lost 6 bases to trimming and J lost 4 bases, with 10 bases between them. The CDR3 sequence is 13 residues long. Per germline, CDR1 MNHEY and CDR2 SMNVEV (reference sequence). CDR3 nucleotides: TGTGCCAGCAGCTTCGGACAGTACAATGAGCAGTTCTTC. Its translation is CASSFGQYNEQFF.

The chain combines TRBV18 with TRBJ1-4; tentative D call: TRBD1 (6 bases). Germline assignment: CDR1 KGHSH and CDR2 LQKENI. This CDR3 contains 15 residues. With 5 bases removed from V and 8 bases from J, the gap between germline ends came to 18 bases. The CDR3 sequence is CASSFSGTPREKLFF. In DNA, the CDR3 is TGTGCCAGCTCATTCTCCGGGACACCTAGAGAAAAACTGTTTTTT.

This clone was found once. V is TRBV7-9 and J is TRBJ2-2; unclear D gene. V was pared by 7 bases and J by 5 bases, with 8 bases between. The CDR3 runs 12 residues. The germline V gene encodes CDR1 SEHNR and CDR2 FQNEAQ (reference sequence). CDR3 DNA sequence: TGTGCCAGCACCCGTTCTACCGGGGAGCTGTTTTTT. Encoded protein: CASTRSTGELFF.

The rearrangement links TRBV5-1 to TRBJ2-1, with 7 bases aligning to TRBD2. Germline assignment: CDR1 SGHRS and CDR2 YFSETQ. V shed 1 base, J shed 2 bases, and the junction held 3 bases outside the gene matches. The CDR3 is 15 amino acids. The CDR3 here is CASSLSSGAYNEQFF. The CDR3 DNA follows: TGCGCCAGCAGCTTGTCGAGCGGGGCCTACAATGAGCAGTTCTTC.

The chain links TRBV5-6 to TRBJ2-1; TRBD1 is a possible D gene (5 bases). V was clipped by 0 bases and J by 7 bases, with 14 bases between them. This CDR3 has 15 residues. The germline V gene encodes CDR1 SGHDT and CDR2 YYEEEE. The CDR3 is CASSLVGSRGNEQFF. CDR3 in DNA: TGTGCCAGCAGCTTGGTTGGGTCTAGGGGTAATGAGCAGTTCTTC.

The chain has TRBV5-1 and TRBJ2-7; D tentatively reads TRBD1 or TRBD2 (7 bases each). Germline V lookup: CDR1 SGHRS, CDR2 YFSETQ. This CDR3 is built from 18 residues. V was shortened by 3 bases and J by 2 bases, with 24 bases between the two germline ends. The CDR3 DNA reads TGCGCCAGCAGCTCTCCCACCCTCGCAGGGGGGGTAACCTACGAGCAGTACTTC. It translates to CASSSPTLAGGVTYEQYF.

This rearrangement joins TRBV6-1 to TRBJ1-2; D remains unclear. With 3 bases removed from V and 6 bases from J, the gap between germline ends came to 11 bases. The germline V gene encodes CDR1 MNHNS and CDR2 SASEGT. There are 13 residues in the CDR3. CDR3 protein: CASSEGWHNGYTF. Here the CDR3 DNA reads TGTGCCAGCAGTGAGGGTTGGCATAATGGCTACACCTTC.

To note about this clone: Other DNA sequences within the sample encode an identical CDR3. The chain employs TRBV3-1 (or the pseudogene TRBV3-2) and TRBJ1-1; perhaps TRBD1 as D (6 bases). Germline V gene lookup returns CDR1 LGHDT and CDR2 YNNKEL (reference sequence). The CDR3 spans 14 residues. Trimming stripped 4 bases from V and 1 base from J, with 10 bases between. The CDR3 bases are TGTGCCAGCAGCCCTCAGACAGGGAACACTGAAGCTTTCTTT. As protein: CASSPQTGNTEAFF.

The chain joins TRBV10-2 to TRBJ1-2; possible D gene TRBD1, 5 bases. V lost 0 bases, J lost 4 bases, and 6 bases lay in between. The CDR3 runs to 13 residues. From germline, CDR1 is WSHSY and CDR2 SAAADI. Here the CDR3 DNA reads TGCGCCAGCAGTGAGTCAGGGGCCTATGGCTACACCTTC. Amino acid sequence: CASSESGAYGYTF.

This clone was observed once. The chain employs TRBV28 and TRBJ2-3; 8 bases match TRBD2. V lost 7 bases, J lost 5 bases, and 8 bases stayed unmatched. Germline V CDR1 and CDR2: MDHEN, SYDVKM. The CDR3 contains 14 residues. The CDR3 protein is CASNRGGQVDTQYF. The CDR3 region has the DNA TGTGCCAGCAACCGGGGGGGCCAGGTAGATACGCAGTATTTT.

The chain uses TRBV5-1 and TRBJ1-1; TRBD1 might be the D (5 bases). Germline CDR1 SGHRS, CDR2 YFSETQ. CDR3 length equals 14 residues. With 4 bases removed from V and 5 bases from J, the gap between germline ends came to 15 bases. The CDR3 spells CASSAIQGKTEAFF. The CDR3 nucleotides read TGCGCCAGCAGCGCCATTCAGGGTAAGACTGAAGCTTTCTTT.

This clone occurred many times. This chain connects TRBV2 to TRBJ2-2; D may be TRBD1 or TRBD2 (5 bases each). V shed 11 bases and J shed 0 bases, with 25 bases lying between them. Germline lookup yields CDR1 SNHLY and CDR2 FYNNEI. This CDR3 has 18 amino acids. CDR3 sequence: CAGGVQTDWNTNTGELFF. The CDR3 DNA reads as TGTGCCGGAGGAGTACAGACAGATTGGAATACGAACACCGGGGAGCTGTTTTTT.

This clone was counted only a few times. V usage is TRBV10-3 and J usage is TRBJ2-5; D is uncertain. This CDR3 region has 11 residues. Germline assignment: CDR1 ENHRY and CDR2 SYGVKD. V lost 2 bases to trimming and J lost 5 bases, with 3 bases between them. Here the CDR3 DNA reads TGTGCCATCAGTGAGGGGGAGACCCAGTACTTC. As protein: CAISEGETQYF.

V and J are TRBV29-1 and TRBJ2-7, with D perhaps matching TRBD2 (5 bases). This CDR3 is built from 12 residues. The V and J ends lost 0 bases and 4 bases respectively, with 7 bases between them. Germline lookup yields CDR1 SQVTM and CDR2 ANQGSEA. In DNA form, the CDR3 reads TGCAGCGTTGAAGAGAGGGATTACGAGCAGTACTTC. It encodes CSVEERDYEQYF.

About this clone itself: Because the CDR3's place on the DNA is in doubt, the DNA is left out and the CDR3 is given as listed by TCRdb. The V gene is TRBV27, the J gene TRBJ2-1; the table assigns TRBD2, which was not confirmed against the DNA. Germline CDR1 and CDR2: MNHEY and SMNVEV (reference sequence). The CDR3 has 16 amino acids, counting both end residues. The CDR3: CASSSSTSPLHNEQFF.

The chain is built from TRBV20-1 and TRBJ1-6; 9 nucleotides line up with TRBD1. Germline lookup yields CDR1 DFQATT and CDR2 SNEGSKA (reference sequence). With V trimmed by 3 bases and J by 5 bases, 11 bases remained unmatched. The CDR3 is made up of 17 amino acids. This CDR3 is CSASGTGKRYDNSPLHF. The CDR3 nucleotides read TGCAGTGCTAGTGGGACAGGGAAACGCTACGATAATTCACCCCTCCACTTT.

This chain connects TRBV30 to TRBJ1-5; no clear D gene. The CDR3 totals 14 residues. Germline CDR1 GTSNPN, CDR2 SVGIG (reference sequence). Trimming left V 0 bases short and J 3 bases short, with 9 bases between. The CDR3 loop is CAWSVFGDNQPQHF. In DNA, the CDR3 is TGTGCCTGGAGTGTATTCGGGGACAATCAGCCCCAGCATTTT.

This sequence joins TRBV4-3 and TRBJ2-5; 7 positions match TRBD1. CDR1 is LGHNA, CDR2 YSLEER, per germline. This CDR3 spans 16 amino acids. The V gene end was trimmed by 0 bases and the J gene end by 2 bases; junction bases not matched to a gene: 6. DNA for the CDR3: TGCGCCAGCAGCCAAGAGTACAGGGGCGGGCAAGAGACCCAGTACTTC. Residues: CASSQEYRGGQETQYF.

V and J are TRBV7-2 and TRBJ2-5; 7 bases match TRBD2. Losses at the gene ends were 3 bases for V and 4 bases for J; bases not matched to a gene: 8. The CDR3 length is 15 residues. Germline CDR1 is SGHTA and CDR2 is FQGNSA. Here the CDR3 DNA reads TGTGCCAGCAGCTTTCAAGCGGGGAAGGGAGAGACCCAGTACTTC. The encoded protein is CASSFQAGKGETQYF.